These T cell receptor beta chains were read from a single sample in a study of beta chain features in type 1 diabetes. This table comes from immunoSEQ multiplex PCR, and its TCRdb copy is limited to in-frame clones, with some not included. This sample carries 350,000 or so clones, 15% to 20% of them seen once, and the ten largest clones take under 0.05%. Sequencing was performed on naive CD4+ T cells from blood. These receptors originate from a woman aged 18-29 years in good health. The CDR3 runs from the conserved cysteine through the conserved F or W. A D gene is named only where the DNA matches it firmly. Clone size is stated in some rows and not others, as once, few, many or a class when expanded.

J gene,clone size,D gene,CDR3 length,V gene,CDR3 DNA,CDR3 protein
TRBJ1-2,few,.,12,TRBV30,TGTGCCTGGAGTGGCGGGAGAGATGGCTACACCTTC,CAWSGGRDGYTF
TRBJ1-5,few,.,13,TRBV7-9,TGTGCCAGCAGCTTAGGCGGGGGGAAGCCCCAGCATTTT,CASSLGGGKPQHF
TRBJ2-5,few,.,13,TRBV30,TGTGCCTGGAGGAGGGCCCTAGGGCTGCAGCAGTACTTC,CAWRRALGLQQYF
TRBJ2-1,.,.,16,TRBV28,TGTGCCAGCAGTTCCCCAACAGGGAATTCCTACAATGAGCAGTTCTTC,CASSSPTGNSYNEQFF
TRBJ2-3,.,.,14,TRBV6-5,TGTGCCAGCAGTGACCCGGGACACACAGATACGCAGTATTTT,CASSDPGHTDTQYF
TRBJ2-5,.,.,13,TRBV4-2,TGTGCCAGCAGCCTTGACACGCAAGAGACCCAGTACTTC,CASSLDTQETQYF
TRBJ1-1,.,.,13,TRBV5-1,TGCGCCAGCAGCCCCGGACAATCCACTGAAGCTTTCTTT,CASSPGQSTEAFF
TRBJ1-1,few,.,14,TRBV11-1,TGTGCCAGCAGCTTATTCGGGGGGAGCACTGAAGCTTTCTTT,CASSLFGGSTEAFF
TRBJ2-1,few,TRBD2,15,TRBV29-1,TGCAGCGTTGCAGCGACTAGCGCGGCCGAGGGTGAGCAGTTCTTC,CSVAATSAAEGEQFF
TRBJ1-1,.,TRBD1,14,TRBV6-5,TGTGCCAGCAGCCGACAGGGGCGGAACACTGAAGCTTTCTTT,CASSRQGRNTEAFF
TRBJ2-7,.,.,14,TRBV5-1,TGCGCCAGCAGCTTGGCCACGGGGAACTACGAGCAGTACTTC,CASSLATGNYEQYF
TRBJ1-2,few,.,13,TRBV14,TGTGCCAGCAGCGCGAGGGCCCTCTATGGCTACACCTTC,CASSARALYGYTF
TRBJ2-1,.,TRBD2,14,TRBV11-2,TGTGCCAGCAGCATTCTAGCGGGTTACAATGAGCAGTTCTTC,CASSILAGYNEQFF
TRBJ2-7,.,TRBD2,17,TRBV5-4,TGTGCCAGCAGCTTAGGGACTAGCGGGAGAATTAACTACGAGCAGTACTTC,CASSLGTSGRINYEQYF
TRBJ1-1,.,TRBD1,15,TRBV29-1,TGCAGCGCTGGCCCCAACAGGGGCATGAACACTGAAGCTTTCTTT,CSAGPNRGMNTEAFF
TRBJ1-1,.,.,12,TRBV2,TGTGCCAGCAACGGGGGGAACACTGAAGCTTTCTTT,CASNGGNTEAFF
TRBJ2-3,.,TRBD1,16,TRBV4-1,TGCGCCAGCAGCCAACGGGACAGGGGTCAAGCAGATACGCAGTATTTT,CASSQRDRGQADTQYF
TRBJ2-5,few,TRBD2,17,TRBV7-8,TGTGCCAGCAGCCGCATGGCGGGAGGGGTTTACCAAGAGACCCAGTACTTC,CASSRMAGGVYQETQYF
TRBJ1-2,few,TRBD1,13,TRBV28,TGTGCCAGCAGGGTACAGGGGATCTATGGCTACACCTTC,CASRVQGIYGYTF
TRBJ2-2,.,.,13,TRBV11-1,TGTGCCAGCAGCTTATCCGACACCGGGGAGCTGTTTTTT,CASSLSDTGELFF
TRBJ2-7,.,.,14,TRBV10-3,TGTGCCATCAGTGAGAGGCCTCTGGGGCACGAGCAGTACTTC,CAISERPLGHEQYF
TRBJ1-2,few,.,11,TRBV7-9,TGTGCCAGCAGCGGATACAGTGGCTACACCTTC,CASSGYSGYTF
TRBJ1-2,few,.,12,TRBV30,TGTGCCTGGAGTATGACCGGAGTTGGCTACACCTTC,CAWSMTGVGYTF
TRBJ1-5,few,.,13,TRBV5-6,TGTGCCAGCAGCTTGGGGGAGGACCAGCCCCAGCATTTT,CASSLGEDQPQHF
TRBJ2-7,.,.,13,TRBV7-2,TGTGCCAGCAGCATTCGACAGTCCTACGAGCAGTACTTC,CASSIRQSYEQYF
TRBJ2-2,.,.,13,TRBV6-5,TGTGCCAGCAGCTCTAGCTCTCCCGGGGAGCTGTTTTTT,CASSSSSPGELFF
TRBJ1-5,.,TRBD1,17,TRBV9,TGTGCCAGCAGCGACGCCCCAGGGGGCGAGGGCAATCAGCCCCAGCATTTT,CASSDAPGGEGNQPQHF
TRBJ2-2,.,TRBD1,15,TRBV29-1,TGCAGCGTTGGGTCAGGGGGCCTAAACACCAGGGAGCTGTTTTTT,CSVGSGGLNTRELFF
TRBJ1-4,.,TRBD1,14,TRBV9,TGTGCCAGCAGCGCCGGGACAGAAAATGAAAAACTGTTTTTT,CASSAGTENEKLFF
TRBJ2-7,few,.,13,TRBV9,TGTGCCAGCAGCGCCGAGTTCTCCTACGAGCAGTACTTC,CASSAEFSYEQYF
TRBJ2-5,few,.,13,TRBV12-5,TGTGCTAGTGGCCCCGGGGTGGCTGAGACCCAGTACTTC,CASGPGVAETQYF
TRBJ1-5,.,.,14,TRBV25-1,TGTGCCAGCAGTGACAGGGTAGGCAATCAGCCCCAGCATTTT,CASSDRVGNQPQHF
TRBJ2-3,.,.,16,TRBV5-1,TGCGCCAGCAGCGTTGACCGCGGGGCCTCCACAGATACGCAGTATTTT,CASSVDRGASTDTQYF
TRBJ2-1,.,TRBD2,16,TRBV7-2,TGTGCCAGCAGCTCCCTACTAGCGGGAGGGTTAAATGAGCAGTTCTTC,CASSSLLAGGLNEQFF
TRBJ2-1,few,.,15,TRBV9,TGTGCCAGCAGCGTAGTGGGGCAGTCCTACAATGAGCAGTTCTTC,CASSVVGQSYNEQFF
TRBJ1-3,few,.,15,TRBV9,TGTGCCAGCAGCGTTGTGGGGGGCTCTGGAAACACCATATATTTT,CASSVVGGSGNTIYF
TRBJ2-1,.,.,15,TRBV7-2,TGTGCCAGCAGCTTACTTGCCGGGAGAGGCAATGAGCAGTTCTTC,CASSLLAGRGNEQFF
TRBJ1-5,.,TRBD1,16,TRBV7-8,TGTGCCAGCAGCGTTCGCCGAACAGGGGGTAATCAGCCCCAGCATTTT,CASSVRRTGGNQPQHF
TRBJ2-3,.,TRBD2,17,TRBV9,TGTGCCAGCAGCGTAGAGGCCAGCGGGGGAATCGCAGATACGCAGTATTTT,CASSVEASGGIADTQYF
TRBJ1-5,few,TRBD1,15,TRBV30,TGTGCCTGGAGTGCTTGGGGACAGCCCAATCAGCCCCAGCATTTT,CAWSAWGQPNQPQHF
TRBJ2-1,.,TRBD2,14,TRBV9,TGTGCCAGCGGCCAAGCGGGGCGATACAATGAGCAGTTCTTC,CASGQAGRYNEQFF